A selection of T cell receptor beta chains follows, all from one sample in a study of shared clonotypes between healthy human individuals. Libraries were prepared by immunoSEQ multiplex PCR; TCRdb keeps only in-frame clonotypes and omits some of them. Found here are some 2.4 million clones, 93% of them singletons; the top ten hold 0.36%. Sequencing used naive CD4+ T cells from PBMCs. Receptors were obtained from a man between 18 and 35 years old in good health. Some clones in this sample may be carry-over from other donors' samples. Both conserved end residues are part of each CDR3. Clone size is stated in some rows and not others, as once, few, many or a class when expanded.

j_call clone_size v_call cdr3_aa
TRBJ2-1 once TRBV28 CASSDLSGPYNEQFF
TRBJ2-2 NA TRBV7-2 CASSLVVAGVTGELFF
TRBJ2-3 NA TRBV29-1 CSVDVWEPPTDTQYF
TRBJ2-1 once TRBV27 CASTRQGTTYNEQFF
TRBJ1-5 NA TRBV6-1 CASANRDAGGQPQHF
TRBJ1-1 NA TRBV29-1 CSVVWGLSNTEAFF
TRBJ2-2 NA TRBV28 CASNRASSGSGELFF
TRBJ2-3 NA TRBV5-4 CASSLPGLALTSTDTQYF
TRBJ2-7 NA TRBV28 CASSLRRTYEQYF
TRBJ2-1 NA TRBV5-6 CASSLLKSRTSFNEQFF
TRBJ2-1 NA TRBV29-1 CSVGQGDNNEQFF
TRBJ2-1 NA TRBV5-1 CASSVGTSASYNEQFF
TRBJ2-7 NA TRBV13 CASRPRPGLGYEQYF
TRBJ2-3 NA TRBV5-4 CASSSETSGTTDTQYF
TRBJ2-1 NA TRBV6-5 CASSPEMGRREQFF
TRBJ1-4 NA TRBV4-3 CASSQTRDRGWAANEKLFF
TRBJ1-6 NA TRBV18 CASSTRADSPLHF
TRBJ2-2 NA TRBV11-2 CASSSQSNTGELFF
TRBJ2-2 NA TRBV7-3 CASSSAGGPGELFF
TRBJ1-3 NA TRBV7-2 CASSLAGGPSGNTIYF
TRBJ1-5 NA TRBV18 CASSGDRVGQPQHF
TRBJ2-7 NA TRBV5-1 CASSLAGRPYEQYF
TRBJ2-3 NA TRBV7-2 CASSFSIRTDTQYF
TRBJ1-4 NA TRBV5-1 CASSPTPGYVEKLFF
TRBJ2-2 once TRBV11-2 CASSFSGTGNTGELFF
TRBJ1-2 NA TRBV2 CASSDSGANGYTF
TRBJ2-5 NA TRBV6-5 CASSSEGLAGETQYF
TRBJ2-2 NA TRBV14 CASSYKTSRNTGELFF
TRBJ2-7 NA TRBV2 CASNRDQASYEQYF
TRBJ2-2 NA TRBV28 CASRRPTGPGELFF
TRBJ2-1 NA TRBV18 CASSPGPGDEQFF
TRBJ1-4 NA TRBV29-1 CSVGQSLNEKLFF
TRBJ1-1 NA TRBV7-3 CASSSTGTQAFF
TRBJ1-3 NA TRBV19 CASSFTSGTFGNTIYF
TRBJ2-2 NA TRBV7-9 CASSLSGSTGELFF
TRBJ2-7 NA TRBV5-1 CASSLAGAPRGSYEQYF
TRBJ2-5 NA TRBV4-2 CASSQEPTSLQETQYF
TRBJ1-3 NA TRBV11-2 CASSLKAGNTIYF
TRBJ1-5 NA TRBV4-1 CASSQTDGSNQPQHF